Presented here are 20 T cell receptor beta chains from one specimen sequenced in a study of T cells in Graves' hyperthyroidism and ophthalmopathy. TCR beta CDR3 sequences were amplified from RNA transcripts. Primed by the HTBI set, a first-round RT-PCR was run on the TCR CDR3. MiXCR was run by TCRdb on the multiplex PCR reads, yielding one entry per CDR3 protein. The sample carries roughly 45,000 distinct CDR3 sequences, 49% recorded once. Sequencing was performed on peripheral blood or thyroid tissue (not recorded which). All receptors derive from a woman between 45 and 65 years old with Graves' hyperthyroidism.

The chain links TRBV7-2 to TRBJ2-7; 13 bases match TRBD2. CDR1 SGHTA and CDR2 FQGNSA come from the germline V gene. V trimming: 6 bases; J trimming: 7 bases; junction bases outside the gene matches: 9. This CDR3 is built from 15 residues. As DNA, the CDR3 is TGTGCCAGCAGATCCGGGACTAGCGGGATCGGTGAGCAGTACTTC. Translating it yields CASRSGTSGIGEQYF.

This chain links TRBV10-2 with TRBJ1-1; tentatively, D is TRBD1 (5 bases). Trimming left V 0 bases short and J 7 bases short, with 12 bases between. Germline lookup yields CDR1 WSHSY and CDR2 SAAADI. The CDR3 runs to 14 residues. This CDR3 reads CASSESLGLDEAFF. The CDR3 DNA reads TGCGCCAGCAGTGAGTCGTTGGGGCTGGATGAAGCTTTCTTT.

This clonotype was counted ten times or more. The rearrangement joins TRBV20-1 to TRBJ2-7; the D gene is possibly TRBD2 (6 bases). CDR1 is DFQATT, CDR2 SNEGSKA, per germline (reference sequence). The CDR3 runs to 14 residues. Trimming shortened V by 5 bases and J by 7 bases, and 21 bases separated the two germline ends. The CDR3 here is CSAFSGVSPGEQYF. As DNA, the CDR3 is TGCAGTGCTTTCTCGGGAGTAAGTCCGGGAGAGCAGTACTTC.

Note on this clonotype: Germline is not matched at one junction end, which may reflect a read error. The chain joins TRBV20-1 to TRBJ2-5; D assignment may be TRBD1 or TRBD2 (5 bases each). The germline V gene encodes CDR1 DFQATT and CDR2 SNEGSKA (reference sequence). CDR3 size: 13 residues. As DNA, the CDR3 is TGCAGTGCAAGAAGGGGCATGAGGGAGACCCAGCACTTC. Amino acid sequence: CSARRGMRETQHF.

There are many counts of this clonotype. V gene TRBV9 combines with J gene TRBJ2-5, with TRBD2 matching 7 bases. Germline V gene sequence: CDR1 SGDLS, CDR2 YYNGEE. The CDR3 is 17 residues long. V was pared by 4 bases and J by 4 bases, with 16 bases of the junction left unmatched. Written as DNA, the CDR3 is TGTGCCAGCAGCCCTCGGGAGCGGGACTATGGTGGAGAGACCCAGTACTTC. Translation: CASSPRERDYGGETQYF.

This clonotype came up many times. The CDR3 loop reads CASSEAVSAENQPQHF. CDR3 bases: TGTGCCAGCAGTGAAGCCGTCAGTGCGGAAAATCAGCCCCAGCATTTT. The chain recombines TRBV6-1 with TRBJ1-5, with D unresolved. Looked up from germline, CDR1 is MNHNS and CDR2 is SASEGT. V shed 0 bases and J shed 4 bases, with 13 bases lying between them. This CDR3 comprises 16 residues.

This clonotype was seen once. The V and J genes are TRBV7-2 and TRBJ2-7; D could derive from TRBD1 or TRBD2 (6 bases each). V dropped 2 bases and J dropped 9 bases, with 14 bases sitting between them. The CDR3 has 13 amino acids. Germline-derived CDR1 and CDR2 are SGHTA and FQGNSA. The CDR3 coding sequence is TGTGCCAGCAGCTTACAAGGGGGTAGCGGGCAGTACTTC. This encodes CASSLQGGSGQYF.

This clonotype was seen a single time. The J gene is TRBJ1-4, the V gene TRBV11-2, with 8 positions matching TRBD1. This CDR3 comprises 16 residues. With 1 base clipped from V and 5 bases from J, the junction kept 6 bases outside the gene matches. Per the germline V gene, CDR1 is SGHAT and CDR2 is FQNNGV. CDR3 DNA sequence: TGTGCCAGCAGCTTAGTTGGCAGGACAGGGAATGAAAAACTGTTTTTT. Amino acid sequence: CASSLVGRTGNEKLFF.

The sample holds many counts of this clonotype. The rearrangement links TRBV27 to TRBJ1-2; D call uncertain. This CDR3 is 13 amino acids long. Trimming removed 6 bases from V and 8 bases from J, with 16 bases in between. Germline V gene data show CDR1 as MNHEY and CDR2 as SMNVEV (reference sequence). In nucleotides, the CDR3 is TGTGCCAGCAGCTCCGGGTTACCGCTCGGCTACACCTTC. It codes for CASSSGLPLGYTF.

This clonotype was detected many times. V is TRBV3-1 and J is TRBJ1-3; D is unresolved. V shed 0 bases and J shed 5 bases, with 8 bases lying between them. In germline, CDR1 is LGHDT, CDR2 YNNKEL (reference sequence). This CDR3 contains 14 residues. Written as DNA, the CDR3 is TGTGCCAGCAGCCAAGATCTTCGGAGAAACACCATATATTTT. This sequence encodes CASSQDLRRNTIYF.

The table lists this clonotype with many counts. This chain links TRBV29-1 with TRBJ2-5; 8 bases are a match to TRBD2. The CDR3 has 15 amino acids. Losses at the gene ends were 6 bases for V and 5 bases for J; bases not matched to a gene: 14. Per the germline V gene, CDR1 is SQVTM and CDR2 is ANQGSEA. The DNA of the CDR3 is TGCAGCGTGGATTCCCCCAGCGGGAGTTATGAGACCCAGTACTTC. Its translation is CSVDSPSGSYETQYF. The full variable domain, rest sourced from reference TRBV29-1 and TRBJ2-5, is SAVISQKPSRDICQRGTSLTIQCQVDSQVTMMFWYRQQPGQSLTLIATANQGSEATYESGFVIDKFPISRPNLTFSTLTVSNMSPEDSSIYLCSVDSPSGSYETQYFGPGTRLLVL.

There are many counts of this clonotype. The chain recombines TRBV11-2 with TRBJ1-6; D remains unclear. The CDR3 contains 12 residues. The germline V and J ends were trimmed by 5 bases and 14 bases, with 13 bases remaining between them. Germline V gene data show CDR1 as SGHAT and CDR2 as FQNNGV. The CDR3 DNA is TGTGCCAGCAGCGGGCTGGGAAGATCCCTCCACTTT. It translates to CASSGLGRSLHF.

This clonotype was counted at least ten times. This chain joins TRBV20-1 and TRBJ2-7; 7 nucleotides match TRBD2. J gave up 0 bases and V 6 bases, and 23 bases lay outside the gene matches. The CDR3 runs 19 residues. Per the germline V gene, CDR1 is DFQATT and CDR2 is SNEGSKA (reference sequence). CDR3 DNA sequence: TGCAGTGCCGCCGGTCGGAGCGGGGCTATCCGACTAGGCTCCTACGAGCAGTACTTC. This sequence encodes CSAAGRSGAIRLGSYEQYF.

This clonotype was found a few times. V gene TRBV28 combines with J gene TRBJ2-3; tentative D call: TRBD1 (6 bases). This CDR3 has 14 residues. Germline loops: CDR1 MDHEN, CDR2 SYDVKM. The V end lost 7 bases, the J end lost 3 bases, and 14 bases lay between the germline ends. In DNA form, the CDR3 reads TGTGCCAGCATCGTACAGGGTGGGACAGATACGCAGTATTTT. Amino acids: CASIVQGGTDTQYF.

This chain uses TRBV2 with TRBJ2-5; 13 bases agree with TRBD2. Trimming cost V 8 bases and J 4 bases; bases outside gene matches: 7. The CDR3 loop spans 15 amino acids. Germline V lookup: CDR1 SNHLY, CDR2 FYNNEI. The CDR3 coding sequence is TGTGCCAGCCGGGGACTAGCGGGACCTCGAGAGACCCAGTACTTC. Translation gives CASRGLAGPRETQYF.

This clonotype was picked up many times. CDR3 nucleotides: TGTGCCAGCAAACGGGGCTCCAATGAAAAACTGTTTTTT. Amino acids: CASKRGSNEKLFF. The V and J genes are TRBV14 and TRBJ1-4; perhaps TRBD1 as D (5 bases). The CDR3 consists of 13 residues. Looked up from germline, CDR1 is SGHDN and CDR2 is FVKESK. The germline V and J ends were trimmed by 7 bases and 5 bases, with 11 bases remaining between them.

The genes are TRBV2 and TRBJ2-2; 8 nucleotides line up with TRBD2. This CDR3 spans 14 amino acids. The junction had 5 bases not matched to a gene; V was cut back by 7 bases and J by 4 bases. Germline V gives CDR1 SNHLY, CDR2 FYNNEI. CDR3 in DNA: TGTGCCAGCATCGGCCTAGCGGGCACCGGGGAGCTGTTTTTT. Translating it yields CASIGLAGTGELFF.

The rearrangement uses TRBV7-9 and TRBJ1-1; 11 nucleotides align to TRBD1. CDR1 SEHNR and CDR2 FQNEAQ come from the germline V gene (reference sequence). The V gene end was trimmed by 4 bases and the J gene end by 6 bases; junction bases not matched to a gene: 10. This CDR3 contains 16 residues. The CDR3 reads CASSWGQGGRPSEAFF. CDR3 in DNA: TGTGCCAGCAGCTGGGGACAGGGGGGCAGGCCTTCTGAAGCTTTCTTT.

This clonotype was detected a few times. CDR3 in amino acids: CSAEGSSGRAVETQYF. CDR3 DNA sequence: TGCAGTGCCGAGGGGTCTAGCGGGAGGGCCGTAGAGACCCAGTACTTC. This chain links TRBV20-1 with TRBJ2-5; TRBD2 matches 12 bases. Trimming at V came to 6 bases and at J to 4 bases, leaving 12 bases not matched to a gene. CDR1 is DFQATT and CDR2 is SNEGSKA in the germline V gene (reference sequence). The CDR3 contains 16 residues.

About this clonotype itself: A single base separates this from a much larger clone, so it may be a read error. CDR3 loop: CASSLYGTSRGGDDEQYF. The CDR3 DNA is TGTGCCAGCAGTTTATATGGCACCTCCAGGGGCGGGGACGACGAGCAGTACTTC. The chain recombines TRBV27 with TRBJ2-7; tentatively, D is TRBD1 or TRBD2 (6 bases each). Trimming pared 1 base from V and 5 bases from J, leaving 24 bases between. The CDR3 has 18 residues. CDR1 MNHEY and CDR2 SMNVEV come from the germline V gene (reference sequence).